These T cell receptor beta chains were read from a single sample in a study of graft-versus-host responses after intestinal transplantation. Method: immunoSEQ multiplex PCR; TCRdb's copy keeps in-frame clones and lacks some. The table lists 29,000 or so clones, about 85% of them singletons. The sample here was PBMCs, taken 450 to 460 days after intestinal transplantation. The receptor source for this set is a human patient who received an intestinal transplant, so some T cells may come from the graft donor. Both conserved end residues are part of each CDR3. D genes are given only for firm matches. Clone size is stated in some rows and not others, as once, few, many or a class when expanded.

CDR3aa | CDR3nt | j_gene | abundance | v_gene | d_gene
CAWGQAAGYEQYF | TGTGCCTGGGGACAGGCGGCCGGCTACGAGCAGTACTTC | TRBJ2-7 | . | TRBV30 | TRBD1
CASSSSGANVLTF | TGTGCCAGCAGTAGCTCTGGGGCCAACGTCCTGACTTTC | TRBJ2-6 | . | TRBV6-1 | .
CASSERRLLNTGELFF | TGTGCCAGCAGTGAACGTCGACTCCTAAACACCGGGGAGCTGTTTTTT | TRBJ2-2 | . | TRBV6-1 | .
CASSVTGYEQYF | TGTGCCAGCAGCGTAACAGGGTACGAGCAGTACTTC | TRBJ2-7 | . | TRBV28 | .
CSVETGGSYEQYF | TGCAGCGTTGAAACTGGCGGTTCCTACGAGCAGTACTTC | TRBJ2-7 | . | TRBV29-1 | .
CASSDRQVSYEQYF | TGTGCCAGCAGCGATAGACAGGTTTCCTACGAGCAGTACTTC | TRBJ2-7 | . | TRBV11-2 | .
CASSLAVSGAGGTQYF | TGTGCCAGCAGCTTGGCGGTTAGCGGGGCCGGGGGGACCCAGTACTTC | TRBJ2-5 | . | TRBV5-4 | TRBD2
CASSQEATSGQETQYF | TGCGCCAGCAGCCAAGAGGCGACTAGCGGACAAGAGACCCAGTACTTC | TRBJ2-5 | once | TRBV4-1 | TRBD2
CASKYVSGNTIYF | TGTGCCAGCAAGTACGTTTCTGGAAACACCATATATTTT | TRBJ1-3 | . | TRBV6-6 | .
CAISDPPHLGYTF | TGTGCCATCAGTGATCCCCCCCACTTGGGCTACACCTTC | TRBJ1-2 | . | TRBV10-3 | .
CASSKNVDLFQVSNQPQHF | TGTGCCAGCAGCAAAAATGTCGATCTATTTCAGGTTAGCAATCAGCCCCAGCATTTT | TRBJ1-5 | . | TRBV21-1 | .
CASSLGGTNYGYTF | TGTGCCAGCAGCTTGGGAGGCACTAACTATGGCTACACCTTC | TRBJ1-2 | . | TRBV5-4 | .
CASSFTGPYEQYF | TGTGCCAGCAGTTTCACAGGGCCCTACGAGCAGTACTTC | TRBJ2-7 | . | TRBV27 | .
CASSEAFVATGTQYF | TGTGCCAGCAGTGAAGCTTTCGTGGCGACGGGGACCCAGTACTTC | TRBJ2-5 | . | TRBV2 | .
CASSPRWQGGNIQYF | TGTGCCAGCAGCCCCCGTTGGCAGGGGGGAAACATTCAGTACTTC | TRBJ2-4 | . | TRBV7-2 | .
CASSQTGENTEAFF | TGTGCCAGCAGCCAGACAGGTGAGAACACTGAAGCTTTCTTT | TRBJ1-1 | . | TRBV7-6 | .
CASSPTGFDGYTF | TGTGCCAGCAGCCCGACAGGCTTCGATGGCTACACCTTC | TRBJ1-2 | . | TRBV7-3 | .
CATSRAGTSGRYEQFF | TGTGCCACCAGCAGAGCCGGGACTAGCGGGAGGTATGAGCAGTTCTTC | TRBJ2-1 | . | TRBV15 | TRBD2
CASSQERLSYGYTF | TGCGCCAGCAGCCAAGAGCGCCTAAGTTATGGCTACACCTTC | TRBJ1-2 | . | TRBV4-1 | .
CASSPRASGKSSYNEQFF | TGTGCCAGCTCACCACGGGCTAGCGGAAAGAGCTCCTACAATGAGCAGTTCTTC | TRBJ2-1 | . | TRBV18 | TRBD2
CASSQGRRAGGDNEQFF | TGCGCCAGCAGCCAAGGCCGGCGAGCGGGGGGCGACAATGAGCAGTTCTTC | TRBJ2-1 | . | TRBV4-1 | TRBD2
CSVEGVLGQLEQFF | TGCAGCGTCGAGGGGGTGTTGGGACAGCTAGAGCAGTTCTTC | TRBJ2-1 | . | TRBV29-1 | TRBD1
CASSFGQGREQYF | TGTGCCAGCAGTTTTGGACAGGGGAGAGAGCAGTACTTC | TRBJ2-7 | . | TRBV27 | TRBD1
CASSEFSGNYGYTF | TGTGCCAGCAGTGAATTTAGTGGGAACTATGGCTACACCTTC | TRBJ1-2 | few | TRBV6-1 | .
CASSSGGSTDTQYF | TGTGCCAGCAGTAGCGGGGGGAGCACAGATACGCAGTATTTT | TRBJ2-3 | . | TRBV6-4 | TRBD2
CASSPGTASYEQYF | TGCGCCAGCAGCCCCGGGACAGCTTCCTACGAGCAGTACTTC | TRBJ2-7 | . | TRBV5-1 | TRBD1
CSVRQGAGETQYF | TGCAGCGTCCGACAGGGGGCTGGAGAGACCCAGTACTTC | TRBJ2-5 | . | TRBV29-1 | TRBD1
CASSLSGANNQPQHF | TGTGCCAGCAGTTTATCAGGGGCCAACAATCAGCCCCAGCATTTT | TRBJ1-5 | few | TRBV27 | .
CASSERDRGYEQYF | TGTGCCAGCAGTGAAAGAGACAGGGGCTACGAGCAGTACTTC | TRBJ2-7 | . | TRBV6-5 | TRBD1
CASSLGVGRETQYF | TGTGCCAGCAGCTTAGGAGTGGGGCGAGAGACCCAGTACTTC | TRBJ2-5 | once | TRBV7-9 | .
CAWTPGQAYEQYF | TGTGCCTGGACCCCGGGACAGGCTTACGAGCAGTACTTC | TRBJ2-7 | . | TRBV30 | TRBD1
CASSQDWDSSYNEQFF | TGCGCCAGCAGCCAAGATTGGGACAGCTCCTACAATGAGCAGTTCTTC | TRBJ2-1 | once | TRBV4-3 | TRBD1
CASSDSRTGRDTEAFF | TGTGCCAGCAGCGATTCAAGGACAGGGAGGGACACTGAAGCTTTCTTT | TRBJ1-1 | . | TRBV2 | TRBD1
CAWSVNRVGYTF | TGTGCCTGGAGTGTAAATAGGGTGGGCTACACCTTC | TRBJ1-2 | . | TRBV30 | .
CAIGAKAGANVLTF | TGTGCCATCGGGGCCAAGGCTGGGGCCAACGTCCTGACTTTC | TRBJ2-6 | . | TRBV7-9 | .
CAWRTGPGTEAFF | TGTGCCTGGAGGACAGGGCCGGGCACTGAAGCTTTCTTT | TRBJ1-1 | . | TRBV30 | TRBD1
CASGYDRGNTEAFF | TGTGCTAGTGGTTACGACAGGGGGAACACTGAAGCTTTCTTT | TRBJ1-1 | . | TRBV12-5 | TRBD1
CASSVVEIAFF | TGTGCCAGCAGCGTAGTGGAGATAGCTTTCTTT | TRBJ1-1 | . | TRBV9 | .
CASSGGLWDLYEQYF | TGTGCCAGCAGTGGAGGATTGTGGGACCTCTACGAGCAGTACTTC | TRBJ2-7 | . | TRBV2 | .
CASSFYRGDTEAFF | TGTGCCAGCAGTTTTTACAGGGGGGACACTGAAGCTTTCTTT | TRBJ1-1 | . | TRBV28 | TRBD1
CASSLSRLGNQPQHF | TGTGCCAGCAGTTTATCCAGGCTGGGCAATCAGCCCCAGCATTTT | TRBJ1-5 | . | TRBV27 | .
CASRYDAGDTQYF | TGCGCCAGCAGGTACGATGCAGGAGATACGCAGTATTTT | TRBJ2-3 | . | TRBV5-1 | .
CASSTLQGQGDTEAFF | TGTGCCAGTAGTACTCTCCAGGGACAAGGCGACACTGAAGCTTTCTTT | TRBJ1-1 | . | TRBV19 | .
CAHAETGELFF | TGTGCCCATGCGGAAACCGGGGAGCTGTTTTTT | TRBJ2-2 | . | TRBV10-3 | .
CSVDKGDQSYRANYGYTF | TGCAGCGTTGATAAAGGTGACCAGTCATACCGGGCTAACTATGGCTACACCTTC | TRBJ1-2 | . | TRBV29-1 | .
CASSLSGTGYNEQFF | TGTGCCAGTAGTCTATCCGGGACAGGATACAATGAGCAGTTCTTC | TRBJ2-1 | . | TRBV19 | TRBD1
CASSLGGQGVEKLFF | TGCGCCAGCAGCTTGGGCGGACAGGGGGTTGAAAAACTGTTTTTT | TRBJ1-4 | few | TRBV5-1 | TRBD1
CASGGGGGPSYNEQFF | TGTGCCAGCGGAGGGGGAGGGGGGCCCTCCTACAATGAGCAGTTCTTC | TRBJ2-1 | . | TRBV28 | .
CASSRFEPTQRSYNSPLHF | TGTGCCAGCTCACGTTTCGAACCCACCCAAAGGTCCTATAATTCACCCCTCCACTTT | TRBJ1-6 | . | TRBV18 | .
CASSFRLAFRGNTEAFF | TGTGCCAGCAGCTTCAGGTTGGCTTTTCGCGGGAACACTGAAGCTTTCTTT | TRBJ1-1 | . | TRBV7-2 | .
CAWSVLGNSGNTIYF | TGTGCCTGGAGTGTACTCGGCAACTCTGGAAACACCATATATTTT | TRBJ1-3 | . | TRBV30 | .
CASSLRRPSGNTIYF | TGTGCCAGCAGCTTAAGGAGGCCCTCTGGAAACACCATATATTTT | TRBJ1-3 | . | TRBV13 | .
CASRSLGPGNEQFF | TGCGCCAGCAGGTCACTAGGCCCCGGCAATGAGCAGTTCTTC | TRBJ2-1 | . | TRBV10-2 | .
CASSPRGLLGETQYF | TGTGCCAGCAGTCCCCGGGGACTTTTGGGGGAGACCCAGTACTTC | TRBJ2-5 | . | TRBV28 | .
CASSFGSTYEQYF | TGTGCCAGCAGTTTCGGCAGTACCTACGAGCAGTACTTC | TRBJ2-7 | . | TRBV27 | .
CASSLSSYEQYF | TGTGCCAGCAGCTTATCTTCCTACGAGCAGTACTTC | TRBJ2-7 | . | TRBV7-9 | .
CAGSPRRYSYEQYF | TGTGCCGGCAGCCCCCGCAGGTACTCCTACGAGCAGTACTTC | TRBJ2-7 | . | TRBV7-9 | .